The TCR beta chain under discussion was sequenced for a study of blood T cell repertoires in COVID-19. At the level of the study: Sources were T cells, B-cell-depleted T cells, or PBMCs; the material itself was cDNA or gDNA.

Authors' methods: Reference gene primer amplification gave estimated nucleated cell counts. Produced via immunoSEQ multiplex PCR; TCRdb's table is partial and in-frame only. V and J calls and clone size come straight from that table; D and trimming were deduced from the DNA. The data show some 460,000 clones, approximately 90% seen once. Trimming left V 2 bases short and J 1 base short, with 18 bases between. In germline, CDR1 is MGHRA, CDR2 YSYEKL. This CDR3 has 18 residues. The sequence came from a woman aged 25 to 45 with acute or convalescent COVID-19. Material for sequencing was peripheral blood. The chain joins TRBV4-1 to TRBJ2-1; D may be TRBD2 (5 bases). The CDR3 region has the DNA TGCGCCAGCAGCCAAAATGGTGGTTTCCGGGGATCCTACAATGAGCAGTTCTTC. This encodes CASSQNGGFRGSYNEQFF.